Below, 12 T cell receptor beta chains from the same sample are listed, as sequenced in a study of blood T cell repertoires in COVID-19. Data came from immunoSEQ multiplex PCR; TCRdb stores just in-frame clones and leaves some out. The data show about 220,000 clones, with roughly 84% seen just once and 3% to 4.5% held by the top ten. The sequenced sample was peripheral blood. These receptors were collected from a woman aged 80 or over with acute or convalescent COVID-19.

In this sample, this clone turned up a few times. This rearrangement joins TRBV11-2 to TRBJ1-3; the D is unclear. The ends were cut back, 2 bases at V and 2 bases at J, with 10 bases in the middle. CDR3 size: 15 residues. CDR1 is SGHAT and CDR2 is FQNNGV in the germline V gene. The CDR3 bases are TGTGCCAGCAGCTTAACGCTAACCCCTGGAAACACCATATATTTT. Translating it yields CASSLTLTPGNTIYF.

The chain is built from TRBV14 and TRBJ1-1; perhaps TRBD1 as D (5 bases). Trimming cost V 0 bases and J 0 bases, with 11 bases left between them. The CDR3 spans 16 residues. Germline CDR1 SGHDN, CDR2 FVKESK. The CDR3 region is CASSQDRGRMNTEAFF. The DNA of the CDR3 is TGTGCCAGCAGCCAAGATAGGGGTAGAATGAACACTGAAGCTTTCTTT.

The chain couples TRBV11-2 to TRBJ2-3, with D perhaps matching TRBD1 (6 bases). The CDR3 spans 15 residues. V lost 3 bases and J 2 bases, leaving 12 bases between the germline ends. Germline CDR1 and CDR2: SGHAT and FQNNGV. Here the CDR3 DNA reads TGTGCCAGCAGCTTGTGGGGGCCCAACACAGATACGCAGTATTTT. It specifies CASSLWGPNTDTQYF. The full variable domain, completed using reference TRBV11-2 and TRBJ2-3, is EAGVAQSPRYKIIEKRQSVAFWCNPISGHATLYWYQQILGQGPKLLIQFQNNGVVDDSQLPKDRFSAERLKGVDSTLKIQPAKLEDSAVYLCASSLWGPNTDTQYFGPGTRLTVL.

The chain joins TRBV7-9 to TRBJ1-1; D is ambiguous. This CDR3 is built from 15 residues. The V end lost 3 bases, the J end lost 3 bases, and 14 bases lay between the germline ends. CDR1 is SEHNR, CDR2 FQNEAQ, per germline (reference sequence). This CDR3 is CASSFQTREDTEAFF. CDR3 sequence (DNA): TGTGCCAGCAGCTTTCAGACAAGGGAGGACACTGAAGCTTTCTTT.

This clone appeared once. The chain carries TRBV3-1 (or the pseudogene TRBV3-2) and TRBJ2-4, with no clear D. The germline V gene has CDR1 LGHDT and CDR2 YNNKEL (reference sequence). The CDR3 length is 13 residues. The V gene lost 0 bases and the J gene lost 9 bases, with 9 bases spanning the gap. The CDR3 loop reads CASSQDPLAIQYF. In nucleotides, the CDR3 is TGTGCCAGCAGCCAAGATCCACTTGCCATTCAGTACTTC.

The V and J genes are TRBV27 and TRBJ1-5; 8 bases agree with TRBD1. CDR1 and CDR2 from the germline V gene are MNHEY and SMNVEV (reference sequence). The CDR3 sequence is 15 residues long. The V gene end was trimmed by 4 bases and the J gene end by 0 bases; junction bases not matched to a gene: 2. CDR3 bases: TGTGCCAGCAGTTGGACAGGGTATAGCAATCAGCCCCAGCATTTT. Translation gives CASSWTGYSNQPQHF.

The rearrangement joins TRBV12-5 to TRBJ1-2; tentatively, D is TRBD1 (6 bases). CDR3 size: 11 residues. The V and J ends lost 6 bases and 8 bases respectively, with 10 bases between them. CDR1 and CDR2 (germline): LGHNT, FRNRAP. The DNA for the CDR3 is TGTGCTAGTGGCACGGGGACAGGCTACACCTTC. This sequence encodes CASGTGTGYTF.

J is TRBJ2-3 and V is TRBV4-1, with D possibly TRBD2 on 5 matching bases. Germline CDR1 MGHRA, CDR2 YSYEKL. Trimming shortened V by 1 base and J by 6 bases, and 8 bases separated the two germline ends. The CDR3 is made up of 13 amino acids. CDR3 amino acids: CASSQAGVDTQYF. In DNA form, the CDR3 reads TGCGCCAGCAGCCAAGCCGGGGTGGATACGCAGTATTTT.

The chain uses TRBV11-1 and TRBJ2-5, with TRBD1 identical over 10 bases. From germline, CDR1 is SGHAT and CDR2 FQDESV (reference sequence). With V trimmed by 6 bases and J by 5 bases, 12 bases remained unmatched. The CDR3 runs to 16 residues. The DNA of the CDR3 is TGTGCCAGCAGTTTGGACAGGGGGGCCCCTTGGGAGACCCAGTACTTC. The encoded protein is CASSLDRGAPWETQYF.

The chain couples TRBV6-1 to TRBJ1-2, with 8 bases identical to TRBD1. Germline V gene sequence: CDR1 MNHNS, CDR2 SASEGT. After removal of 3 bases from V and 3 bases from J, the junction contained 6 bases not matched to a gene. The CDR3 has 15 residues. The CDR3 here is CASSEGTGLHYGYTF. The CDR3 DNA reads TGTGCCAGCAGTGAGGGGACAGGTTTGCACTATGGCTACACCTTC.

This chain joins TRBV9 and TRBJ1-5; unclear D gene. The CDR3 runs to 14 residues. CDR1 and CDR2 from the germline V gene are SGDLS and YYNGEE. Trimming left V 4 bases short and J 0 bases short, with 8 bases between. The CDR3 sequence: CASSRAASNQPQHF. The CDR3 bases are TGTGCCAGCAGCCGTGCGGCTAGCAATCAGCCCCAGCATTTT.

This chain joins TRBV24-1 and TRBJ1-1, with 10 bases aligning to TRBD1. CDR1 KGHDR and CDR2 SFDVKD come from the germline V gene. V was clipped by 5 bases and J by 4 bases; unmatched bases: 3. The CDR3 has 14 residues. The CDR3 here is CATSAGQGGTEAFF. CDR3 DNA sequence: TGTGCCACCAGTGCTGGACAGGGGGGCACTGAAGCTTTCTTT.